This TCR beta chain was captured in a study of cytomegalovirus exposure and HLA in healthy donors. The PCR was carried out with 60 Vbeta primers and 13 Jbeta primers. Generated by immunoSEQ multiplex PCR, the TCRdb table keeps only in-frame clones and is missing some. The sample carries approximately 220,000 clones, about 75% recorded once. This clone has just a few counts. Its antigen remains unknown. Study outcomes and limitations: What a later analysis showed was that several of the most significant clusters appeared linked to common viral pathogens. A further, later analysis showed that HLA-associated TCR beta chains (compared with equally common others) were more clonally expanded. Some V segments, TRBV6-2 and TRBV6-3 among them, were indistinguishable and were therefore excluded. In a later analysis, TCR beta V- and J-gene trimming was associated with a missense DCLRE1C variant.

Looked up from germline, CDR1 is MNHNS and CDR2 is SASEGT. Between the trimmed V and J ends, which lost 8 bases and 5 bases, there was a span of 15 bases. CDR3 length: 14 residues. The clonotype originates from a woman in her twenties or thirties in good health and CMV-seronegative. Sequencing was performed on PBMCs. The chain carries TRBV6-1 and TRBJ1-4; the D gene is possibly TRBD1 (6 bases). The CDR3 coding sequence is TGTGCCAGCGCAACCAGGGGCGCGAATGAAAAACTGTTTTTT. Amino acids: CASATRGANEKLFF.